The clone carrying this T cell receptor beta chain has a count of ten or more. The entry originates in a study of human T cells and chemical hapten exposure. CDR1 and CDR2 (germline): SGHAT, FQDESV (reference sequence). Trimming took 1 base from V and 4 from J; bases not matched to a gene: 8. The CDR3 loop spans 18 amino acids. Time point: healthy volunteer bleed at 2 weeks. The starting material, unfractionated whole blood, was used for total RNA extraction. TCRdb independently ran MiXCR on the RACE reads; one entry per CDR3 protein. The repertoire holds roughly 48,000 distinct CDR3 sequences, with roughly 4.1% as singletons.

The clonotype was recovered from a human donor in good health. Some clones in this sample may be carry-over from other donors' samples. The source material was whole blood. The rearrangement joins TRBV11-1 to TRBJ2-2; 11 nucleotides match TRBD2. The CDR3 bases are TGTGCCAGCAGCTTAGGACTAGCGGGACCGGAGACCACCGGGGAGCTGTTTTTT. Its translation: CASSLGLAGPETTGELFF. The variable domain in full, completed from reference TRBV11-1 and TRBJ2-2, reads EAEVAQSPRYKITEKSQAVAFWCDPISGHATLYWYRQILGQGPELLVQFQDESVVDDSQLPKDRFSAERLKGVDSTLKIQPAELGDSAMYLCASSLGLAGPETTGELFFGEGSRLTVL.